This T cell receptor (beta chain) appears in the sequencing data of a study of cytomegalovirus exposure and HLA in healthy donors listed by TCRdb under 2017. About the study as a whole: An earlier analysis of 587 of the donors reported 276 Gb of sequence data and roughly 120 million unique TCR beta sequences obtained from roughly 180 million T cells. The study used immunosequencing to profile the T cell repertoires of 666 subjects and linked those repertoires to cytomegalovirus serostatus. Typing coverage differed by locus: A, B, C, DRB1 and DQB1 were typed in roughly 620-630 donors, DQA1 in about 560, DPA1 in 600 to 610, and DPB1 in just under 480. In an earlier analysis of 550 to 700 of the donors, high-throughput TCR beta sequencing was used to judge whether each TCR beta V gene segment behaved as functional or pseudogenic. The study combined high-throughput TCR immunosequencing, statistical association of individual TCRs with disease status, and machine learning to predict cytomegalovirus infection status. Besides the first cohort of approximately 670 subjects, a separate validation cohort made up of roughly 130 different subjects was used. The study aimed to test whether cataloging public T cell receptors could reveal signatures of past pathogen exposure. All discovery cohort repertoires had been generated using a single sequencing platform. Of the approximately 400 genotyped donors, 81% fell in the genetic ancestry cluster associated with self-reported Caucasian donors. Roughly five DR-DQ haplotypes were treated as single units for association and clustering because of strong linkage in the cohort. Donor age, sex, ethnicity and CMV serostatus were compiled together with the repertoire data. Across around 400 genotyped donors of the cohort, an average of about 220,000 unique TCR beta nucleotide sequences per donor were sequenced, and around 20% of those sequences were non-productive. Roughly 300 gigabases of sequencing data and 80 million or so unique TCR sequences were included in an early release covering several hundred HLA-typed donors. HLA typing covered class I and class II loci at four-digit resolution. A later analysis re-examined previously published TCR beta repertoires from more than 600 donors and added high-resolution HLA genotyping to investigate patterns of TCR occurrence. Genome-wide SNP genotypes for about 65% of the 666 donors were used in a later genetic analysis, which treated that subset as a discovery cohort. The later analysis used no new phenotypic data to find candidate immune exposures, relying instead on TCR beta sequences and their occurrence across donors. Results and caveats for the whole study, not just this receptor: Sequencing depth was assumed to be roughly uniform across donors in the presence/absence analyses, though that assumption may not hold. An association between a missense DCLRE1C variant and V-gene and J-gene trimming of TCR beta chains was found in a later genetic analysis and replicated in an independent cohort. In a later analysis, TCR association rates were found to vary across HLA loci, with the most associated TCRs seen for DRB1 alleles and the fewest for HLA-C alleles. This cohort had only TCR beta chains sequenced, and the lack of alpha or paired-chain data limited which features could be detected. Several of the top co-occurrence clusters appeared to be linked to parvovirus B19, influenza, CMV and Epstein-Barr virus, according to a later analysis. In the study, approximately 160 TCR beta chains were listed as associated with cytomegalovirus. A later genetic analysis reported fewer N-insertions in productive TCRs among donors in an Asian-associated ancestry cluster than the roughly 690-donor mean. CMV serostatus was the only immune exposure information available for the cohort. A further reported finding was that TCR beta sequences accurately predicted the HLA-A and HLA-B alleles for most subjects in the first cohort. In a later analysis, HLA-associated TCR beta chains showed more clonal expansion and lower generation probabilities than non-associated chains that were equally common. Most TCR sequences were observed very rarely across donors, whereas some public TCRs were present in many individuals. Some IMGT-functional V segments, including TRBV6-2 and TRBV6-3, could not be distinguished by the 87-base-pair reads and were therefore excluded. Most CMV-associated TCR beta chains appeared to be HLA-restricted in a later analysis, and the HLA associations seemed to be driven largely by CMV exposure. A later analysis associated about 18,000 TCR beta sequences with specific HLA alleles at a false discovery rate of 0.05. In both the original and validation cohorts, the classifier was reported to diagnose cytomegalovirus status with high specificity and sensitivity. The authors suggested that the approach could potentially be generalized to other disease states and immunological phenotypes. Strong co-occurrence of HLA alleles, especially DR and DQ, made assigning TCR associations to individual alleles difficult. Linkage disequilibrium might explain the correlated functional status among segregating V segments, but an unknown experimental factor could not be excluded. Because HLA typing was missing for some donors at each locus, association tests included only the typed subset. The sequencing pipeline was judged likely to have produced a cluster of highly shared sequence variants as a technical artifact. Because counts were too low, under 20 rarely observed V segments, including chromosome 9 orphons, were left out of the earlier analysis of 587 of the donors. In vitro tests confirmed that a few of the cytomegalovirus-associated TCR beta chains recognize cytomegalovirus antigens. In an earlier analysis of 587 of the donors, most TCR beta V segments were observed in productive rearrangements about 87% or about 30% of the time, broadly matching IMGT annotations.

Germline trimming amounts to 7 bases on V and 5 bases on J, with 8 as the count of junction bases outside the gene matches. The CDR3 runs 14 amino acids, cysteine and phenylalanine included. Solely the CDR3 DNA is kept, with 42 bases framed from the first base. CDR1 and CDR2, per the germline V gene (reference sequence), are LNHDA and SQIVND. This clone was observed a few times. Which antigen it targets is not known. No much larger clone exists at a distance of one base, and base qualities are not known. In total, over 600 healthy bone marrow donors made up the cohort. Cohort members were all nominally healthy when sampled, although unrecorded immune exposures were likely present. The donor tested CMV seropositive and was one of the 289 seropositive cohort members. A peripheral blood sample was provided by each donor, and peripheral blood mononuclear cells were used for TCR beta sequencing. Genomic DNA extraction from the blood cell samples was performed with the Qiagen DNeasy Blood Extraction Kit.

The method was the immunoSEQ multiplex PCR assay. A mixture of 60 forward primers for TCR Vbeta segments and 13 reverse primers for TCR Jbeta segments was used in the multiplex PCR. A multiplex PCR assay on genomic DNA amplified the CDR3 region of rearranged TCR beta genes. The amplified TCR beta libraries were sequenced on the Illumina HiSeq System as 87-base-pair reads. The study's processing was this. Across the 600 to 700 repertoires, a later analysis counted tens of millions of unique TCR beta chains, around 11 million of which were shared by at least two donors. Raw reads were error-corrected and collapsed into unique sequences by a nearest-neighbor algorithm in which closely related sequences were merged to remove PCR and sequencing errors. V, D and J gene segments were assigned by aligning CDR3 sequences to IMGT reference sequences. For a sequence to be retained, at least a six-nucleotide match to both a V gene segment and a J gene segment was required. A rearrangement was called productive if the CDR3 had no stop codons and remained in frame with V and J, and every other rearrangement was called non-productive. Following IMGT convention, CDR3 was defined as the stretch from the second conserved V-encoded cysteine to the conserved J-encoded phenylalanine. In an earlier analysis of 500 to 650 of the donors, sequences lacking an unambiguous match to a single V gene segment were excluded. An earlier analysis of about 590 of the donors classified V segments as functional when productive rearrangements were above 56.7% and as segregating when the standard deviation between donors was above 5%. To diagnose cytomegalovirus status from the catalog of TCR beta chain sequences, a statistical classification framework was built. A later analysis assigned V and J genes by comparing TCR nucleotide sequences with IMGT/GENE-DB human TR gene sequences. Using the TCRdist pipeline, a later analysis assigned CDR3 sequences along with most-parsimonious VDJ recombination scenarios. A later analysis defined each TCR beta chain by its CDR3 amino acid sequence plus V-gene family, and excluded reads lacking a unique V-gene family. As a way to deal with suspected cross-contamination and a sequencing artifact, a later analysis dropped approximately 570 nucleotide sequences that were highly shared and had low generation probability. In a later analysis, a clonal expansion index was calculated for each public chain from normalized within-repertoire ranks of inferred template counts. In a later analysis, generation probabilities were computed using a VDJ recombination model fitted to out-of-frame rearrangements, and the results were checked against IGoR. In a later analysis, hypergeometric tests were used to score TCR-TCR, TCR-HLA and TCR-CMV co-occurrence, with a repertoire-size bias correction applied to TCR pairs. A later analysis estimated false discovery rates by permuting HLA or CMV assignments 20 times. A later analysis grouped co-occurring TCRs with DBSCAN, adding TCRdist sequence similarity when clustering within HLA-allele-positive subsets. Repertoires with fewer than 30,000 or more than 120,000 public chains, plus five repertoires with anomalous nucleotide sharing, were excluded from co-occurrence clustering. TCRdb obtained this table from immuneACCESS and retained in-frame rearrangements with V and J assigned. These tables miss some clones; where compared with another copy, unresolved V genes account for less than half of the shortfall, and the remainder is unexplained. D and trimming come from the DNA, and the V and J calls and clone size come from that table. This sample gives about 150,000 clones in total; around 80% of them show up just once. The top ten clonotypes cover around 6% of the sample.

The receptor's source is a woman in her thirties or forties in good health and CMV-seropositive. Rearrangement joined TRBV19 to TRBJ2-1; 7 nucleotides in the junction match TRBD1. Input material: PBMCs. This receptor has the CDR3 CASTRTGENNEQFF. DNA sequence: TGTGCCAGTACAAGGACAGGAGAAAACAATGAGCAGTTCTTC.